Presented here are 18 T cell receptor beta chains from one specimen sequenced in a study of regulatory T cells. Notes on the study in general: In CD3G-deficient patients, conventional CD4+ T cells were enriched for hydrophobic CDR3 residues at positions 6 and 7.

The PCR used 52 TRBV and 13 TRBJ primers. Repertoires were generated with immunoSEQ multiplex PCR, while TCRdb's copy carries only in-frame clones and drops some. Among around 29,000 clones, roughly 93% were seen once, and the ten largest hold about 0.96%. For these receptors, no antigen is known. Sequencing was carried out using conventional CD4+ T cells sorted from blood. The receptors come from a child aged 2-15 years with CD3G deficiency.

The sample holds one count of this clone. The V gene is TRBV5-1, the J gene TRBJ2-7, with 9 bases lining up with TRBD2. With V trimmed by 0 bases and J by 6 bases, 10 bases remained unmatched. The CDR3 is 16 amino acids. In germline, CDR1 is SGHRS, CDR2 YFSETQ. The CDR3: CASSLAVGAGGGEQYF. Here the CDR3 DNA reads TGCGCCAGCAGCTTGGCGGTAGGAGCGGGAGGCGGCGAGCAGTACTTC.

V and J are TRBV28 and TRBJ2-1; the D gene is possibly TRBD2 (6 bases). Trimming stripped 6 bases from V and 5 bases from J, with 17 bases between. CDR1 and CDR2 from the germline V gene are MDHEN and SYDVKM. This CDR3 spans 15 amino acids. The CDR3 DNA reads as TGTGCCAGCAGCCTTCTCACGGGAGTGCACAATGAGCAGTTCTTC. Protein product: CASSLLTGVHNEQFF.

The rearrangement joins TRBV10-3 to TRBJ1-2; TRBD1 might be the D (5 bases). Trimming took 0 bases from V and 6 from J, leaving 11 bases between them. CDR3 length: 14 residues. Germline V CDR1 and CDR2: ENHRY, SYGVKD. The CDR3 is CAISESDRTNGYTF. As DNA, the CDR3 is TGTGCCATCAGTGAGTCTGACAGAACTAATGGCTACACCTTC.

CDR3 loop: CASRPTGSVGELFF. The CDR3 nucleotides read TGTGCCAGCAGGCCAACAGGGTCCGTCGGGGAGCTGTTTTTT. The gene calls are TRBV28 and TRBJ2-2; TRBD1 might be the D (6 bases). Germline V gene data show CDR1 as MDHEN and CDR2 as SYDVKM. V lost 6 bases and J 7 bases, leaving 15 bases between the germline ends. The CDR3 is 14 amino acids. Filled out from reference TRBV28 and TRBJ2-2, the complete variable domain reads DVKVTQSSRYLVKRTGEKVFLECVQDMDHENMFWYRQDPGLGLRLIYFSYDVKMKEKGDIPEGYSVSREKKERFSLILESASTNQTSMYLCASRPTGSVGELFFGEGSRLTVL.

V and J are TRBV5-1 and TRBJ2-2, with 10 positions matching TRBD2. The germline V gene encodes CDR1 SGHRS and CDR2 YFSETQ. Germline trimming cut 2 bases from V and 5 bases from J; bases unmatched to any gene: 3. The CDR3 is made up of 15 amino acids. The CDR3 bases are TGCGCCAGCAGCTTCGGGACTAGCGTGACCGGGGAGCTGTTTTTT. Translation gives CASSFGTSVTGELFF.

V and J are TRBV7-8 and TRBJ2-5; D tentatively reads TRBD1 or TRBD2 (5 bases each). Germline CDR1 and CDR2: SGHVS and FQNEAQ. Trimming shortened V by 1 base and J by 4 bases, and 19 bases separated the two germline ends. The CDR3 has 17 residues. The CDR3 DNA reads TGTGCCAGCAGCTTAGAGGGGTCCAGGGAGATGTCAGAGACCCAGTACTTC. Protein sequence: CASSLEGSREMSETQYF.

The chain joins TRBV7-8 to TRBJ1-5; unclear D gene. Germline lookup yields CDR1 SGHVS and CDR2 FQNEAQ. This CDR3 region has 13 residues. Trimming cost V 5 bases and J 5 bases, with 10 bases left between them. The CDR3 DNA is TGTGCCAGCAGCCCGGACCGGGATCAGCCCCAGCATTTT. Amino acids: CASSPDRDQPQHF.

CDR3 DNA: TGTGCCAGCTCACCATCCAGATTCTCCGGAAAAAAACTGTTTTTT. This encodes CASSPSRFSGKKLFF. This chain uses TRBV18 with TRBJ1-4; unclear D gene. Germline assignment: CDR1 KGHSH and CDR2 LQKENI. The CDR3 totals 15 residues. V was cut by 2 bases and J by 9 bases, with 16 bases left in between.

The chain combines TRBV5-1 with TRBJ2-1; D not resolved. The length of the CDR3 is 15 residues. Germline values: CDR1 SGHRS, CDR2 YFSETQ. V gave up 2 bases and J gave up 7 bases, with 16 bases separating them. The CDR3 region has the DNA TGCGCCAGCAGCTTCAGTAGGCCCCAGGAGAATGAGCAGTTCTTC. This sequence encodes CASSFSRPQENEQFF.

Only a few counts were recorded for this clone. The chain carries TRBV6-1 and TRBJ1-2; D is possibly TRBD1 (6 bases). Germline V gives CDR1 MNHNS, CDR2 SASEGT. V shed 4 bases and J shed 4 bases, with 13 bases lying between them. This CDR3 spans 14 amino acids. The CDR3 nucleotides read TGTGCCAGCAGTGGGAGACAGGTGTCCTATGGCTACACCTTC. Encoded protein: CASSGRQVSYGYTF.

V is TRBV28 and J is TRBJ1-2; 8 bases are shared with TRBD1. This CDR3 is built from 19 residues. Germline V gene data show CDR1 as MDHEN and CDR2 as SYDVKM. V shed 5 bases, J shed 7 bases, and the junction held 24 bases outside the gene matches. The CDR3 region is CASSTGGTPEWGLYRGYTF. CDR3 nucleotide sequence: TGTGCCAGCAGTACAGGGGGGACACCTGAATGGGGCTTGTACCGTGGCTACACCTTC.

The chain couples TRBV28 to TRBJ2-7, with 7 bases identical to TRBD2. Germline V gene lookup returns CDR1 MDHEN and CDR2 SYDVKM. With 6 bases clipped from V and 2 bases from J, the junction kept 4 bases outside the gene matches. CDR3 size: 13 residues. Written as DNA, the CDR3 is TGTGCCAGCAGGCGGGGAGGGGCCTACGAGCAGTACTTC. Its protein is CASRRGGAYEQYF.

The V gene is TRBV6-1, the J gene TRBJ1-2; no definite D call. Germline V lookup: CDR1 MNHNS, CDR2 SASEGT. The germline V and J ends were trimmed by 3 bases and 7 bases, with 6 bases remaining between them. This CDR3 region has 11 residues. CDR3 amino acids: CASSDGGGYTF. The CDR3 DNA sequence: TGTGCCAGCAGTGATGGTGGTGGCTACACCTTC.

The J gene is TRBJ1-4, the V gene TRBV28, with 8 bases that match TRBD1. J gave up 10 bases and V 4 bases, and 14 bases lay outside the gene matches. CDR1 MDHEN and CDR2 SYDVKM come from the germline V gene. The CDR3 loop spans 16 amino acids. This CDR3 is CASSSLGQGLQRKLFF. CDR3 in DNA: TGTGCCAGCAGTTCCCTCGGACAGGGCCTACAACGAAAACTGTTTTTT. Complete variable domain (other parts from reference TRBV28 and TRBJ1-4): DVKVTQSSRYLVKRTGEKVFLECVQDMDHENMFWYRQDPGLGLRLIYFSYDVKMKEKGDIPEGYSVSREKKERFSLILESASTNQTSMYLCASSSLGQGLQRKLFFGSGTQLSVL.

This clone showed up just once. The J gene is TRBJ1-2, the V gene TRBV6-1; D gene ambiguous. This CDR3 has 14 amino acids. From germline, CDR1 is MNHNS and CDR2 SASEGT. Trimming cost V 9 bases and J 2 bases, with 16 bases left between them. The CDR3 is CASLRVSGNYGYTF. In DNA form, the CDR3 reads TGTGCCAGTCTACGGGTTTCGGGAAACTATGGCTACACCTTC.

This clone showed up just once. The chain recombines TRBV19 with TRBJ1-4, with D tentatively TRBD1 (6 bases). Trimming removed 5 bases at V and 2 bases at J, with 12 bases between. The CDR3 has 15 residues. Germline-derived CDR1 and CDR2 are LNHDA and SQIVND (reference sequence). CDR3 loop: CASSPRGGTNEKLFF. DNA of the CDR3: TGTGCCAGTAGTCCCAGGGGAGGGACTAATGAAAAACTGTTTTTT.

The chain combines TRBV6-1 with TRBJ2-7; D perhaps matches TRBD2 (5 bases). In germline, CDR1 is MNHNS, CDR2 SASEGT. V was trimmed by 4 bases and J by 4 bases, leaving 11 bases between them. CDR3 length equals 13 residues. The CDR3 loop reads CASSGDYLYEQYF. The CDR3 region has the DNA TGTGCCAGCAGTGGAGACTATCTTTACGAGCAGTACTTC.

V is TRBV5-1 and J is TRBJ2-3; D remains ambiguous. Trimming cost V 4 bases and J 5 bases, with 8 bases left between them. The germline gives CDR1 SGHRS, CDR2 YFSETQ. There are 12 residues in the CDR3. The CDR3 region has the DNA TGCGCCAGCAGCGTGGATAAAGATACGCAGTATTTT. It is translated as CASSVDKDTQYF.